The clone carrying this T cell receptor (beta chain) was detected many times. Library preparation (for TCRbeta) was performed with unique molecular identifiers. TCRdb redid the calling of the PCR reads with MiXCR, one entry per CDR3 protein. The sample has about 980,000 distinct CDR3 sequences, 25% to 35% seen once. This sample is drawn from a study of T-cell reconstitution after alpha-beta-depleted transplantation in children. CDR1 SGHDT and CDR2 YYEEEE come from the germline V gene. The CDR3 runs to 20 residues. The J segment lost 2 bases and the V segment lost 4 bases, leaving 22 bases of the junction unmatched.

This TCR came from a boy younger than two who had a stem cell transplant for SCID, so the T cells may come from the graft donor. The chain combines TRBV5-6 with TRBJ2-7, with 9 bases aligning to TRBD1. The material was PBMCs, mostly from graft donor cells, obtained 360 days after TCRalphabeta/CD19-depleted stem cell transplant. The DNA for the CDR3 is TGTGCCAGCAGCGCCGAGATAGGACAGGGGAGTTTGTTCGGCGCCTACGAGCAGTACTTC. Amino acid sequence: CASSAEIGQGSLFGAYEQYF.